This T cell receptor (beta chain) was recovered during a study of monozygotic twins with inflammatory bowel disease. Regarding the study as a whole: IBD patients carried less diverse TCRbeta repertoires (inverse Simpson) than healthy co-twins.

The CDR3 length is 15 residues. In germline, CDR1 is SGHTA, CDR2 FQGNSA. Of note for this clonotype: Its cognate antigen is unknown.

In eight separate reactions per sample, cDNA was generated. Using the 5' RACE reads, TCRdb records one entry per CDR3 protein without DNA. Its clone listing holds approximately 420,000 distinct CDR3 sequences. The TCR sequence derives from a human donor with ulcerative colitis or Crohn's disease, or a healthy co-twin of an affected twin (not recorded which). The genes are TRBV7-2 and TRBJ1-5; TCRdb proposes TRBD1, but this gene call is untestable without DNA. Input material: blood. This chain's CDR3 is CASSPGPFSNQPQHF. The whole variable domain, filled in from reference TRBV7-2 and TRBJ1-5, reads GAGVSQSPSNKVTEKGKDVELRCDPISGHTALYWYRQSLGQGLEFLIYFQGNSAPDKSGLPSDRFSAERTGGSVSTLTIQRTQQEDSAVYLCASSPGPFSNQPQHFGDGTRLSIL.